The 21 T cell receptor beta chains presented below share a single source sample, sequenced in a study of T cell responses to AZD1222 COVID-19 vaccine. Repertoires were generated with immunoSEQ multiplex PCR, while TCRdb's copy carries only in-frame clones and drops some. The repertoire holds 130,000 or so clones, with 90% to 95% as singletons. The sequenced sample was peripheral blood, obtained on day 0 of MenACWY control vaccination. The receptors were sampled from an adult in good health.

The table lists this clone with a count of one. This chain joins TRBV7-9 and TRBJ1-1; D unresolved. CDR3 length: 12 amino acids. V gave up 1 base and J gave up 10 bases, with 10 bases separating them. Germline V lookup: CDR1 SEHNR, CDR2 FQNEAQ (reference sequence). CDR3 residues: CASSLVGKSAFF. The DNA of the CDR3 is TGTGCCAGCAGCTTAGTAGGCAAGTCAGCTTTCTTT.

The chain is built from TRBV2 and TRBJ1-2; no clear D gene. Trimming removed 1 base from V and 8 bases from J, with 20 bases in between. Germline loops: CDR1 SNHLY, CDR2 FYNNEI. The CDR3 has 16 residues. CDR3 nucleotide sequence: TGTGCCAGCAGTGAAGAGTTAAGGAACCCGAGTAAGGGCTACACCTTC. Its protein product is CASSEELRNPSKGYTF.

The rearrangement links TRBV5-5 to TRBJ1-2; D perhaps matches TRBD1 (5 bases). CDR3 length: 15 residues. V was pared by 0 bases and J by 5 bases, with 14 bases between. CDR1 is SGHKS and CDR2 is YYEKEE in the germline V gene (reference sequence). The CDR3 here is CASSLDPGRGYGYTF. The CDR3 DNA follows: TGTGCCAGCAGCTTGGATCCAGGGAGAGGTTATGGCTACACCTTC.

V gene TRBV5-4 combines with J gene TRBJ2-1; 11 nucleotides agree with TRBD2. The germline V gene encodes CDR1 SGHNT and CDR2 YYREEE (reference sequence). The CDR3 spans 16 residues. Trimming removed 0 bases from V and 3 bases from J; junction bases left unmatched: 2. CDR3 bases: TGTGCCAGCAGCTTGGCTAGCGGGGGGCACTACAATGAGCAGTTCTTC. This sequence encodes CASSLASGGHYNEQFF.

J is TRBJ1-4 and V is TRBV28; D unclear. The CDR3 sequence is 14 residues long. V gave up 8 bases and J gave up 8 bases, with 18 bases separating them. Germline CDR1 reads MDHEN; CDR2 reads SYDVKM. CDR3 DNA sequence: TGTGCCAGCGAGTTTTCATCGGGCAGGGAAAAACTGTTTTTT. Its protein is CASEFSSGREKLFF.

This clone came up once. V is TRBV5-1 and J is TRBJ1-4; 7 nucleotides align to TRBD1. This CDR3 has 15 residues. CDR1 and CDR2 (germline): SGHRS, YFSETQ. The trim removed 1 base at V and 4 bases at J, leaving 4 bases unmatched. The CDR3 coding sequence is TGCGCCAGCAGCTTGACGGACAGGAGTAATGAAAAACTGTTTTTT. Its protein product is CASSLTDRSNEKLFF.

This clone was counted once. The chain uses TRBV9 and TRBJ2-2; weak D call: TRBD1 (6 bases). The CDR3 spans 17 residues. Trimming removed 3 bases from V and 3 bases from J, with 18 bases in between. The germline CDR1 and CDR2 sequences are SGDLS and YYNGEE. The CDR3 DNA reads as TGTGCCAGCAGCGCTCATCTACAGGGATGGGACACCGGGGAGCTGTTTTTT. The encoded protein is CASSAHLQGWDTGELFF.

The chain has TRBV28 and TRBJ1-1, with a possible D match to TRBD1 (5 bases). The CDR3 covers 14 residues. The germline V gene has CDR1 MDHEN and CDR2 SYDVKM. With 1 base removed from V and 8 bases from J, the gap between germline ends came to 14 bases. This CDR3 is CASSLFVQVQEAFF. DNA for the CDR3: TGTGCCAGCAGTTTATTCGTACAGGTACAAGAAGCTTTCTTT.

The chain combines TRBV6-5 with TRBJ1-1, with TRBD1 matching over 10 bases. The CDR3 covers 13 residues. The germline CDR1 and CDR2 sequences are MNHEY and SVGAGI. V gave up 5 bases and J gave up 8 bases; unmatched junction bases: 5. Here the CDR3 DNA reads TGTGCCAGCAGTCCCGGGACAGGGGTCGAAGCTTTCTTT. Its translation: CASSPGTGVEAFF.

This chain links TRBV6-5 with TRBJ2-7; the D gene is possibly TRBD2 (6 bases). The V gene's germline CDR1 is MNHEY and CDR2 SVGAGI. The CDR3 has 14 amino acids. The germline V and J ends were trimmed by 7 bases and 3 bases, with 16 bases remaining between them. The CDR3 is CASKEGGARYEQYF. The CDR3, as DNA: TGTGCCAGCAAAGAGGGCGGGGCCCGCTACGAGCAGTACTTC.

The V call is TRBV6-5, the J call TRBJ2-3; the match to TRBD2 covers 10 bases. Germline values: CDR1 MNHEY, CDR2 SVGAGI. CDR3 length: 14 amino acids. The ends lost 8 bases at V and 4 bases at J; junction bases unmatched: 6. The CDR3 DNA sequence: TGTGCCAGCCAGCGGGGGGGCCGTCCAGATACGCAGTATTTT. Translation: CASQRGGRPDTQYF.

The CDR3 nucleotides read TGTGCCAGCAGTTCCAGGGGAATCTCCTACGAGCAGTACTTC. Its translation is CASSSRGISYEQYF. This chain joins TRBV28 and TRBJ2-7; possibly TRBD1 for D (6 bases). Germline V lookup: CDR1 MDHEN, CDR2 SYDVKM. The CDR3 is 14 residues long. V lost 4 bases to trimming and J lost 0 bases, with 10 bases between them.

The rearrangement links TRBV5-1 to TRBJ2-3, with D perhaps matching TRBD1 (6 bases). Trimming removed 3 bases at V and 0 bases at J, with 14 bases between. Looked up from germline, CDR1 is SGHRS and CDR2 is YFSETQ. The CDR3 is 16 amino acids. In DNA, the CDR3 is TGCGCCAGCAGCTGGGGACAAGACTCTAGCACAGATACGCAGTATTTT. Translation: CASSWGQDSSTDTQYF.

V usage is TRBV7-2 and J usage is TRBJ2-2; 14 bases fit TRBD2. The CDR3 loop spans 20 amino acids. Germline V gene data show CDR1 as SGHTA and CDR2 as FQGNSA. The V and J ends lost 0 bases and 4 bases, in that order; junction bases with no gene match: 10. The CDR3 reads CASSLALRLAGGQGTGELFF. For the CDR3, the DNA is TGTGCCAGCAGCTTAGCGCTGAGACTAGCGGGAGGGCAGGGCACCGGGGAGCTGTTTTTT.

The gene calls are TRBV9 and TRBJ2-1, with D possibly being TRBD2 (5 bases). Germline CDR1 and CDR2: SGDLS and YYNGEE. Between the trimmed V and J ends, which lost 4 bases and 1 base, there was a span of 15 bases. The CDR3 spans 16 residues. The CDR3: CASSRLRGPSYNEQFF. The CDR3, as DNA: TGTGCCAGCAGCCGTTTGCGAGGGCCATCCTACAATGAGCAGTTCTTC. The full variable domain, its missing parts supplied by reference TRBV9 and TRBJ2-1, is DSGVTQTPKHLITATGQRVTLRCSPRSGDLSVYWYQQSLDQGLQFLIQYYNGEERAKGNILERFSAQQFPDLHSELNLSSLELGDSALYFCASSRLRGPSYNEQFFGPGTRLTVL.

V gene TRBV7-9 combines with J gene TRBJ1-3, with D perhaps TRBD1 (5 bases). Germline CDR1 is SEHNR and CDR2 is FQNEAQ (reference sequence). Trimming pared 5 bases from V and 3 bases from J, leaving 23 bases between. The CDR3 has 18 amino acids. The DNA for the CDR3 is TGTGCCAGCAGCCGATGGTCGGGGGATTTAAGATTTGGAAACACCATATATTTT. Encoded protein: CASSRWSGDLRFGNTIYF.

The CDR3 bases are TGTGCCAGTAGTAGAATGGGACAGGGGGCGGATGGCTACACCTTC. This encodes CASSRMGQGADGYTF. This sequence joins TRBV19 and TRBJ1-2; 12 bases match TRBD1. Germline values: CDR1 LNHDA, CDR2 SQIVND (reference sequence). V trimming: 4 bases; J trimming: 6 bases; junction bases outside the gene matches: 6. CDR3 length: 15 residues.

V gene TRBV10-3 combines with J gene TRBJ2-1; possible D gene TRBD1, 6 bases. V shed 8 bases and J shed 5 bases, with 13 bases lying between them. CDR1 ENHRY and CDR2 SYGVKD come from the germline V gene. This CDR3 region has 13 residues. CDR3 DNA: TGTGCCATCCGGGACACGGACCACAATGAGCAGTTCTTC. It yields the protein CAIRDTDHNEQFF.

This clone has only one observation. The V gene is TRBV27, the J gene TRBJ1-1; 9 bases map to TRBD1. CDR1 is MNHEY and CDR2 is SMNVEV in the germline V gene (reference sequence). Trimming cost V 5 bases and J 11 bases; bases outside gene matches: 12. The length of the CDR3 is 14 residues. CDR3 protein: CASSPRSGTGLAFF. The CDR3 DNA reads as TGTGCCAGCAGTCCGAGATCCGGGACAGGGTTGGCTTTCTTT.

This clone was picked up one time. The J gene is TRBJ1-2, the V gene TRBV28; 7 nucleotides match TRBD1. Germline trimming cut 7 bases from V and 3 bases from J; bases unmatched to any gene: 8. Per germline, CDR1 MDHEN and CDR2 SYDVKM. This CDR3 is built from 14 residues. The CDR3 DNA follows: TGTGCCAGCACGTACAGGGGCATTTACTATGGCTACACCTTC. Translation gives CASTYRGIYYGYTF.

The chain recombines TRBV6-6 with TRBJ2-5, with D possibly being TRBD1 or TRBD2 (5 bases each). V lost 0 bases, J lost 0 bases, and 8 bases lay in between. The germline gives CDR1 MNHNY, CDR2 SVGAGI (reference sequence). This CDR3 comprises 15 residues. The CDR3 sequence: CASSYSWGNQETQYF. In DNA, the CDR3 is TGTGCCAGCAGTTACTCCTGGGGGAACCAAGAGACCCAGTACTTC.